Following are 23 T cell receptor beta chains from one sample sequenced in a study of control samples from healthy donors and cancer patients. Data came from immunoSEQ multiplex PCR; TCRdb stores just in-frame clones and leaves some out. The sample carries 90,000 to 100,000 clones, just over 90% recorded once. The sequencing sample was made of blood. The receptors were sampled from a woman younger than 30 in good health.

The V call is TRBV11-3, the J call TRBJ2-2; TRBD1 matches 7 bases. CDR1 and CDR2 (germline): SGHNT, YENEEA. The CDR3 covers 15 residues. The junction had 4 bases not matched to a gene; V was cut back by 6 bases and J by 0 bases. DNA for the CDR3: TGTGCCAGCAGTCCCGGACAGGCGAACACCGGGGAGCTGTTTTTT. Amino acid sequence: CASSPGQANTGELFF. Full variable domain (remainder filled in from reference TRBV11-3 and TRBJ2-2): EAGVVQSPRYKIIEKKQPVAFWCNPISGHNTLYWYLQNLGQGPELLIRYENEEAVDDSQLPKDRFSAERLKGVDSTLKIQPAELGDSAVYLCASSPGQANTGELFFGEGSRLTVL.

The chain is built from TRBV7-3 and TRBJ1-1, with 8 positions matching TRBD1. The CDR3 covers 15 residues. Germline V gene lookup returns CDR1 SGHTA and CDR2 FQGTGA. The V gene end was trimmed by 6 bases and the J gene end by 1 base; junction bases not matched to a gene: 7. CDR3 in DNA: TGTGCCAGCAGTCGATCCGGGACAGGGAACACTGAAGCTTTCTTT. Translating it yields CASSRSGTGNTEAFF.

The V gene is TRBV21-1, the J gene TRBJ2-4; TRBD1, the table's D call, lacks a check against the DNA. TRBV21-1 is a documented pseudogene. The CDR3 loop spans 15 amino acids. CDR3: CASSNYTGGDDIQYF. In DNA, the CDR3 is TGTGCCAGCAGCAATTACACAGGGGGCGATGACATTCAGTACTTC.

This chain joins TRBV6-1 and TRBJ1-2; 7 nucleotides agree with TRBD1. Germline V CDR1 and CDR2: MNHNS, SASEGT. Trimming at V came to 3 bases and at J to 2 bases, leaving 3 bases not matched to a gene. The CDR3 spans 14 residues. The CDR3 DNA is TGTGCCAGCAGTGATCCGGGACAGAACTATGGCTACACCTTC. This translates into CASSDPGQNYGYTF.

The chain links TRBV27 to TRBJ2-1; no firm D call. Trimming shortened V by 8 bases and J by 5 bases, and 13 bases separated the two germline ends. From germline, CDR1 is MNHEY and CDR2 SMNVEV (reference sequence). The CDR3 has 13 residues. CDR3 DNA sequence: TGTGCCAGCCGCCCTTTATCTCACAATGAGCAGTTCTTC. It yields the protein CASRPLSHNEQFF.

This chain joins TRBV15 and TRBJ2-3; 9 bases line up with TRBD2. Losses at the gene ends were 3 bases for V and 4 bases for J; bases not matched to a gene: 5. The CDR3 consists of 15 residues. CDR1 and CDR2 from the germline V gene are LNHNV and YYDKDF (reference sequence). The CDR3 DNA follows: TGTGCCACCAGCAGGCGGGAGGGGGGGCCAGATACGCAGTATTTT. Residues: CATSRREGGPDTQYF.

The chain has TRBV19 and TRBJ1-3; possibly TRBD1 for D (5 bases). Germline CDR1 LNHDA, CDR2 SQIVND (reference sequence). V dropped 3 bases and J dropped 0 bases, with 6 bases sitting between them. The CDR3 contains 14 residues. CDR3 in amino acids: CASSMGGSGNTIYF. CDR3 nucleotides: TGTGCCAGTAGTATGGGGGGCTCTGGAAACACCATATATTTT. Based on the CDR3 plus reference TRBV19 and TRBJ1-3, the full variable domain is DGGITQSPKYLFRKEGQNVTLSCEQNLNHDAMYWYRQDPGQGLRLIYYSQIVNDFQKGDIAEGYSVSREKKESFPLTVTSAQKNPTAFYLCASSMGGSGNTIYFGEGSWLTVV.

The chain combines TRBV10-2 with TRBJ1-2, with D unclear. The ends were cut back, 6 bases at V and 0 bases at J, with 8 bases in the middle. Germline V lookup: CDR1 WSHSY, CDR2 SAAADI. This CDR3 has 13 amino acids. The CDR3 here is CASSTTTNYGYTF. Here the CDR3 DNA reads TGCGCCAGCAGCACTACAACTAACTATGGCTACACCTTC.

The chain is built from TRBV29-1 and TRBJ1-2; possibly TRBD1 for D (6 bases). The CDR3 totals 12 residues. Germline V lookup: CDR1 SQVTM, CDR2 ANQGSEA. The V end was cut by 3 bases, the J end by 6 bases, with 11 bases between. CDR3 amino acids: CSVETGANGYTF. The CDR3 bases are TGCAGCGTTGAGACGGGGGCAAATGGCTACACCTTC. Combining the CDR3 with reference TRBV29-1 and TRBJ1-2 gives the whole variable domain SAVISQKPSRDICQRGTSLTIQCQVDSQVTMMFWYRQQPGQSLTLIATANQGSEATYESGFVIDKFPISRPNLTFSTLTVSNMSPEDSSIYLCSVETGANGYTFGSGTRLTVV.

The rearrangement joins TRBV7-9 to TRBJ1-1; maybe TRBD1 (6 bases). From germline, CDR1 is SEHNR and CDR2 FQNEAQ (reference sequence). With 0 bases removed from V and 7 bases from J, the gap between germline ends came to 9 bases. This CDR3 contains 13 residues. In DNA, the CDR3 is TGTGCCAGCAGCTTAGCGCAGGGGAGTGAAGCTTTCTTT. Translation: CASSLAQGSEAFF.

The chain couples TRBV15 to TRBJ1-6; D unclear. Trimming left V 2 bases short and J 8 bases short, with 7 bases between. CDR3 length: 13 residues. In germline, CDR1 is LNHNV, CDR2 YYDKDF (reference sequence). DNA of the CDR3: TGTGCCACCAGCAGATTGAGGGATTCACCCCTCCACTTT. Translation: CATSRLRDSPLHF.

V is TRBV19 and J is TRBJ2-3; maybe TRBD1 (5 bases). CDR1 and CDR2 (germline): LNHDA, SQIVND (reference sequence). V was clipped by 4 bases and J by 0 bases, with 14 bases between them. CDR3 length equals 16 residues. The CDR3 nucleotides read TGTGCCAGTAGTACCCTAAGGACAATTAGCACAGATACGCAGTATTTT. Protein: CASSTLRTISTDTQYF.

The V gene is TRBV10-3, the J gene TRBJ2-3; a possible D gene is TRBD2 (5 bases). V lost 10 bases and J 2 bases, leaving 25 bases between the germline ends. Germline CDR1 is ENHRY and CDR2 is SYGVKD. There are 17 residues in the CDR3. As DNA, the CDR3 is TGTGCCACCGCTGAGGACTTGCGACCCCAGCTCACAGATACGCAGTATTTT. Its translation: CATAEDLRPQLTDTQYF.

The chain links TRBV11-2 to TRBJ2-5, with a possible D match to TRBD2 (6 bases). Per the germline V gene, CDR1 is SGHAT and CDR2 is FQNNGV. The CDR3 spans 16 residues. V gave up 1 base and J gave up 2 bases, with 14 bases separating them. Here the CDR3 reads CASSLGRLGNQETQYF. CDR3 coding DNA: TGTGCCAGCAGCTTAGGGCGACTAGGCAATCAAGAGACCCAGTACTTC.

This rearrangement joins TRBV15 to TRBJ2-7; no definite D call. The CDR3 length is 14 residues. V lost 0 bases to trimming and J lost 2 bases, with 8 bases between them. Germline CDR1 is LNHNV and CDR2 is YYDKDF (reference sequence). The CDR3 region has the DNA TGTGCCACCAGCAGAGATCTGGGTACCTACGAGCAGTACTTC. This codes for CATSRDLGTYEQYF.

The J gene is TRBJ1-2, the V gene TRBV6-1; no firm D call. The germline V and J ends were trimmed by 1 base and 6 bases, with 15 bases remaining between them. CDR3 size: 15 residues. Germline V gene data show CDR1 as MNHNS and CDR2 as SASEGT. CDR3 residues: CASSEVGGIRHGYTF. CDR3 bases: TGTGCCAGCAGTGAAGTCGGAGGGATTCGACATGGCTACACCTTC.

V and J are TRBV6-6 and TRBJ2-1; TRBD1 is a possible D gene (6 bases). Germline V gives CDR1 MNHNY, CDR2 SVGAGI (reference sequence). There are 16 residues in the CDR3. V lost 2 bases and J lost 1, with 12 bases in between. CDR3 protein: CASSYTGFGSYNEQFF. The CDR3 DNA sequence: TGTGCCAGCAGTTACACAGGGTTTGGGTCCTACAATGAGCAGTTCTTC.

CDR3 region: CASNSRGGIAGNQPQHF. For the CDR3, the DNA is TGTGCCAGTAATAGCAGGGGAGGAATAGCGGGCAATCAGCCCCAGCATTTT. The chain uses TRBV19 and TRBJ1-5, with D perhaps matching TRBD1 (6 bases). The germline gives CDR1 LNHDA, CDR2 SQIVND (reference sequence). The ends were cut back, 7 bases at V and 2 bases at J, with 21 bases in the middle. The CDR3 is 17 residues long.

The genes are TRBV2 and TRBJ2-5; a weak D match, TRBD2 (6 bases). CDR3 size: 12 residues. Germline V CDR1 and CDR2: SNHLY, FYNNEI. With 8 bases removed from V and 0 bases from J, the gap between germline ends came to 7 bases. CDR3 sequence (DNA): TGTGCCAGCCGGGGGAACCAAGAGACCCAGTACTTC. Amino acids: CASRGNQETQYF.

V and J are TRBV18 and TRBJ1-1; perhaps TRBD1 as D (6 bases). Between the trimmed V and J ends, which lost 4 bases and 2 bases, there was a span of 11 bases. Germline V lookup: CDR1 KGHSH, CDR2 LQKENI. The CDR3 is made up of 14 amino acids. The CDR3 nucleotides are TGTGCCAGCTCACAACAGGGACCCAACACTGAAGCTTTCTTT. Protein sequence: CASSQQGPNTEAFF.

The chain recombines TRBV6-5 with TRBJ1-1, with D possibly TRBD1 on 5 matching bases. Looked up from germline, CDR1 is MNHEY and CDR2 is SVGAGI. The CDR3 sequence is 15 residues long. Trimming shortened V by 0 bases and J by 8 bases, and 16 bases separated the two germline ends. CDR3 nucleotides: TGTGCCAGCAGTTACTCCCGTAACGAGGGGACCGAAGCTTTCTTT. Encoded protein: CASSYSRNEGTEAFF.

V usage is TRBV2 and J usage is TRBJ1-1; 7 bases fit TRBD1. This CDR3 comprises 13 residues. With 1 base clipped from V and 5 bases from J, the junction kept 1 base outside the gene matches. CDR1 SNHLY and CDR2 FYNNEI come from the germline V gene. CDR3 nucleotides: TGTGCCAGCAGTGAAGAGGGGGCAACTGAAGCTTTCTTT. Translated: CASSEEGATEAFF. The full variable domain, completed using reference TRBV2 and TRBJ1-1, is EPEVTQTPSHQVTQMGQEVILRCVPISNHLYFYWYRQILGQKVEFLVSFYNNEISEKSEIFDDQFSVERPDGSNFTLKIRSTKLEDSAMYFCASSEEGATEAFFGQGTRLTVV.

This clone came up once. In DNA form, the CDR3 reads TGTGCCAGAAGCTTGGCCCGTCGAGGCTCCTACAATGAGCAGTTCTTC. Translation gives CARSLARRGSYNEQFF. The J gene is TRBJ2-1, the V gene TRBV5-3; no clear D. TRBV5-3 is an open reading frame, and its role is uncertain. V lost 0 bases to trimming and J lost 0 bases, with 10 bases between them. This CDR3 contains 16 residues.